This TCR beta chain derives from a study of blood T cell repertoires in COVID-19 (dated by TCRdb to the early 2020s). At the level of the whole study: The collaborator samples originated in the United States, Italy and Spain and spanned the acute and convalescent phases of COVID-19. The sample metadata nearly always contained a de-identified subject ID, COVID-19 status, age in years and sex. The material from the prospective study consisted of cDNA or gDNA derived from T cells, B-cell-depleted T cells, or PBMCs. The repertoires were released in a freely available public database intended as a resource for research on the immune response to SARS-CoV-2. HLA class I and class II types, where available, came from metadata supplied by the sample provider rather than from assay-based typing. Deeply sampled blood TCRbeta repertoires from subjects exposed to, actively infected with, or recovered from COVID-19 were included in the dataset. The samples were drawn from the first 160 participants of the ongoing ImmuneRACE study and from 1,200 or so subjects provided by 6 global collaborators. Broader findings and caveats from the paper: How much clinical and demographic metadata was included differed by source and by participant, and the metadata was provided uncurated.

As to this clone: Its antigen is still unknown. The sample holds no much larger clone one base away, and base qualities are not on file.

Each collaborating institution followed its own protocols to collect whole blood in K2EDTA tubes. Collaborator samples were shipped for TCRbeta analysis as frozen whole blood, isolated PBMCs, or DNA extracted from either sample type. Including the terminal cysteine and phenylalanine, the CDR3 comprises 16 residues. Only the CDR3 DNA stays, 48 bases, in frame from base 1. Looking up the germline V gene yields CDR1 SGHTA and CDR2 FQGNSA. Germline trimming: 2 bases from V, 8 bases from J; junction bases outside gene matches: 10. TCRbeta CDR3 regions were amplified from genomic DNA by means of the immunoSEQ Assay, a bias-controlled multiplex PCR. The authors processed their data as follows. Within the assay, amplification of reference gene primers was used to estimate how many nucleated cells each sample contained. To quantify the absolute abundance of each unique TCRbeta CDR3 rearrangement, sequence reads were collapsed and filtered. For each sample, productive Simpson clonality was calculated as the square root of Simpson's diversity index over productive rearrangements. Entries here come from immuneACCESS through TCRdb and include only in-frame sequences with V and J called. Some clones fail to appear in such tables; in the studies checked, an unresolved V gene covers under half of the shortfall, and the cause of the remainder is unknown. V, J and clone size reflect that table, while D and trimming were determined from the DNA. Across this sample there are 95,000 to 100,000 clones, with around 84% seen only once. Of the sample, about 1.8% is held by the ten largest clones.

The V and J segments used are TRBV7-2 and TRBJ2-3; 10 bases in between match TRBD2. Sequencing input: peripheral blood. The receptor's source is a woman in her seventies with active or convalescent COVID-19. This receptor has the CDR3 CASSLYQREGLGTQYF. The sequenced DNA is TGTGCCAGCAGCTTATATCAGCGGGAGGGCCTTGGTACGCAGTATTTT. The variable domain in full, with residues beyond the CDR3 obtained from the reference TRBV7-2 and TRBJ2-3 genes, is GAGVSQSPSNKVTEKGKDVELRCDPISGHTALYWYRQSLGQGLEFLIYFQGNSAPDKSGLPSDRFSAERTGGSVSTLTIQRTQQEDSAVYLCASSLYQREGLGTQYFGPGTRLTVL.